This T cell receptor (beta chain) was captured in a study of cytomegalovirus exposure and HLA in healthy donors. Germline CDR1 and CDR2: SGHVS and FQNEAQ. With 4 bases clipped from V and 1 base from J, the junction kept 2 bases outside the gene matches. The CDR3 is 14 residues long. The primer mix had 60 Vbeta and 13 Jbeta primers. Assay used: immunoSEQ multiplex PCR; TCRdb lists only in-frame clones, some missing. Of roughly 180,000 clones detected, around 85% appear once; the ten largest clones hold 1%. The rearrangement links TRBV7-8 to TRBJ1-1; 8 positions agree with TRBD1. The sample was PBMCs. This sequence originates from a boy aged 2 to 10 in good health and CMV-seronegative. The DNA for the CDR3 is TGTGCCAGCAGCTCCGGGACAGGGAACACTGAAGCTTTCTTT. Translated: CASSSGTGNTEAFF.